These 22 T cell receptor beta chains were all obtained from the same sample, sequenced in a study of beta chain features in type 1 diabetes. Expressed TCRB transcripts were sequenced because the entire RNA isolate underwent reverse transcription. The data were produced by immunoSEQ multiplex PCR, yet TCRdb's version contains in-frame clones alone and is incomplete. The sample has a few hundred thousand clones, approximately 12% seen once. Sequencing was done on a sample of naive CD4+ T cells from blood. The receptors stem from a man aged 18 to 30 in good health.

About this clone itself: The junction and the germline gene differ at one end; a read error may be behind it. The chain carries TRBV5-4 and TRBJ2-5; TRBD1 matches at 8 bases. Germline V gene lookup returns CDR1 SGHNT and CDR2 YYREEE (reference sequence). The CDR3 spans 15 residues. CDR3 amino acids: CASSQEGRGRETQYF. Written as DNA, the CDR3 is TGCGCCAGCAGCCAAGAGGGCAGGGGGCGTGAGACCCAGTACTTC.

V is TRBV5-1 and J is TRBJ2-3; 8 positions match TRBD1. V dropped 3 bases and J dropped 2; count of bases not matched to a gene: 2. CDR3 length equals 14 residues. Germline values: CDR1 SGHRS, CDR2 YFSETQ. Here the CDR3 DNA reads TGCGCCAGCAGCTGGGACAGGTCCACAGATACGCAGTATTTT. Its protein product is CASSWDRSTDTQYF.

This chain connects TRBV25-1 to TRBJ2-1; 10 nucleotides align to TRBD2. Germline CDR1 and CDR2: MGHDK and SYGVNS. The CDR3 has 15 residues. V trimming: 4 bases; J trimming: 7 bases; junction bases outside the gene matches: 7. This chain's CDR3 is CASSAQREGRNEQFF. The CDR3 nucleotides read TGTGCCAGCAGTGCCCAGCGGGAGGGTCGTAATGAGCAGTTCTTC.

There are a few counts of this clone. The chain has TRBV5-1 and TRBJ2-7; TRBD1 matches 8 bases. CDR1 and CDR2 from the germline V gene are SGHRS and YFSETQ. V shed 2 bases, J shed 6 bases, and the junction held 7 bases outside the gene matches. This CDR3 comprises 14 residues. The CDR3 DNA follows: TGCGCCAGCAGCTTTACAGGGGGGACGAGCGAGCAGTACTTC. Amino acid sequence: CASSFTGGTSEQYF.

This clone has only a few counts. CDR3: CASSPLEGGPRTGELFF. CDR3 nucleotides: TGTGCCAGCTCACCACTTGAGGGAGGGCCGCGCACCGGGGAGCTGTTTTTT. This sequence joins TRBV18 and TRBJ2-2, with TRBD2 matching 7 bases. This CDR3 spans 17 amino acids. CDR1 is KGHSH, CDR2 LQKENI, per germline. The J segment lost 4 bases and the V segment lost 1 base, leaving 9 bases of the junction unmatched.

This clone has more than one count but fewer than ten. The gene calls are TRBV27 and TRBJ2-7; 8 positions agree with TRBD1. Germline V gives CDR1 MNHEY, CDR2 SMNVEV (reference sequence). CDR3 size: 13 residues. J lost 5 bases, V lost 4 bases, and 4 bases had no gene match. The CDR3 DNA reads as TGTGCCAGCAGTTCACGGACAGGGAACGAGCAGTACTTC. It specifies CASSSRTGNEQYF.

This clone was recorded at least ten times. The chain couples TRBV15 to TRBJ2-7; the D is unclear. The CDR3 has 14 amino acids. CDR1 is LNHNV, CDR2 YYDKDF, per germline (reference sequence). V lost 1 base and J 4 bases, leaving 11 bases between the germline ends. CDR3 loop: CATSRVLGGYEQYF. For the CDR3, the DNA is TGTGCCACCAGCAGAGTTCTCGGCGGTTACGAGCAGTACTTC.

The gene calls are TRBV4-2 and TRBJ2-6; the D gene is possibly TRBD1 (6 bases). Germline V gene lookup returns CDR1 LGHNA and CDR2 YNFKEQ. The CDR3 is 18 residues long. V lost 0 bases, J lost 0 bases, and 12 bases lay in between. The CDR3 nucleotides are TGTGCCAGCAGCCAAGATCCCGGGACAACCTCTGGGGCCAACGTCCTGACTTTC. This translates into CASSQDPGTTSGANVLTF.

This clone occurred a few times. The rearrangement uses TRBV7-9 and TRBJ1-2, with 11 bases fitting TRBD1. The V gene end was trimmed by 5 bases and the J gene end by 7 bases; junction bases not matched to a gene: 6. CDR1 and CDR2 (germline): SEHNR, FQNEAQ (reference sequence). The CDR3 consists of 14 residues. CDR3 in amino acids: CASSLRDRGFGYTF. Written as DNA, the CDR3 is TGTGCCAGCAGCCTTCGGGACAGGGGGTTTGGCTACACCTTC.

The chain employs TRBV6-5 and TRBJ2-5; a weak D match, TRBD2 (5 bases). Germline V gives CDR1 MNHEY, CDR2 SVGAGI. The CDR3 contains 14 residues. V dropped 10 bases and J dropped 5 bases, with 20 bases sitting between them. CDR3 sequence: CAISGAADSETQYF. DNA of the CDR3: TGTGCCATCAGCGGAGCGGCAGATTCGGAGACCCAGTACTTC.

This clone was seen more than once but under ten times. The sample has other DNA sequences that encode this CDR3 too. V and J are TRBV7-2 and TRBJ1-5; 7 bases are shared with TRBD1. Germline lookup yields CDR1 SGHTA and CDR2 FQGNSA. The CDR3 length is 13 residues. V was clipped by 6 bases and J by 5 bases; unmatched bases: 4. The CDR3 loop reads CASSLGGDQPQHF. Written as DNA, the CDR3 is TGTGCCAGCAGTCTAGGGGGCGATCAGCCCCAGCATTTT.

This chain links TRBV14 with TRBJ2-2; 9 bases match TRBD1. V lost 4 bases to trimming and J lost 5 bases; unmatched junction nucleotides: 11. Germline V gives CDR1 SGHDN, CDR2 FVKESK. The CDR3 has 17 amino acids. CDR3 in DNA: TGTGCCAGCAGCCGTTGGCCGGGACAGGGAAATACCGGGGAGCTGTTTTTT. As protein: CASSRWPGQGNTGELFF.

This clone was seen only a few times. Here the CDR3 DNA reads TGTGCCAGCAGTTTCAACAGGGGGACCTACGAGCAGTACTTC. It is translated as CASSFNRGTYEQYF. The rearrangement uses TRBV27 and TRBJ2-7; 8 bases are shared with TRBD1. This CDR3 region has 14 residues. CDR1 is MNHEY, CDR2 SMNVEV, per germline (reference sequence). J gave up 2 bases and V 3 bases, and 3 bases lay outside the gene matches.

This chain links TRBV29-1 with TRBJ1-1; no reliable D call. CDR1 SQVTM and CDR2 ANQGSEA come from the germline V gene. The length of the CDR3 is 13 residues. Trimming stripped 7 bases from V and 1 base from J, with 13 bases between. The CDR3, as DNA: TGCAGCGGGCGAGCCACGGGGAACACTGAAGCTTTCTTT. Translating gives CSGRATGNTEAFF.

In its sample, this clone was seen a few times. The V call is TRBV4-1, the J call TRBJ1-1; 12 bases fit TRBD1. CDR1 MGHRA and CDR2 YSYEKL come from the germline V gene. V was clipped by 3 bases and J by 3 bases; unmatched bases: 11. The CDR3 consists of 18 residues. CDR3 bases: TGCGCCAGCAGCCATGGACCGGGACAGGGGGCGCATTACACTGAAGCTTTCTTT. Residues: CASSHGPGQGAHYTEAFF.

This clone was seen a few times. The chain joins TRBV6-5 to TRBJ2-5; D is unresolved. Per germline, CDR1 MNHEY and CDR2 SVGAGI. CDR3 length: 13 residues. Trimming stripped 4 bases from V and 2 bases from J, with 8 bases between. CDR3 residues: CASSLHVQETQYF. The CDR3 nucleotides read TGTGCCAGCAGTTTACACGTACAAGAGACCCAGTACTTC.

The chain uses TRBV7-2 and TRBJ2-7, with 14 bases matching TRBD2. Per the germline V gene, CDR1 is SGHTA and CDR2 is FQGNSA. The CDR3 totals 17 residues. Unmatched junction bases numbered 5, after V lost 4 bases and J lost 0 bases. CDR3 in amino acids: CASSSLTSGRASYEQYF. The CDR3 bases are TGTGCCAGCAGCTCCCTGACTAGCGGGAGGGCCTCCTACGAGCAGTACTTC.

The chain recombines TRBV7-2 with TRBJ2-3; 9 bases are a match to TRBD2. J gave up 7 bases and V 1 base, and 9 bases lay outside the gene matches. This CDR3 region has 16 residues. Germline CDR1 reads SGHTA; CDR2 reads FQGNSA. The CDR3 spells CASSLGTSGGTYTQYF. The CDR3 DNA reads TGTGCCAGCAGCTTAGGTACCAGCGGGGGGACATATACGCAGTATTTT.

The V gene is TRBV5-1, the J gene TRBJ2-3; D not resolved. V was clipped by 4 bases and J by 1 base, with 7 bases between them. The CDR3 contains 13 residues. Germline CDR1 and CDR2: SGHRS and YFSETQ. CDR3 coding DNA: TGCGCCAGCAGCATTCAGGGCACAGATACGCAGTATTTT. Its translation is CASSIQGTDTQYF.

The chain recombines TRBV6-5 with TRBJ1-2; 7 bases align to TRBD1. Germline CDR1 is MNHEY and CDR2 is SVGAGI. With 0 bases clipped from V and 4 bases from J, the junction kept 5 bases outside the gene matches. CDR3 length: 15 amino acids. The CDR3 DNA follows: TGTGCCAGCAGTTACTCGACGACAGGGCTCTATGGCTACACCTTC. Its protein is CASSYSTTGLYGYTF.

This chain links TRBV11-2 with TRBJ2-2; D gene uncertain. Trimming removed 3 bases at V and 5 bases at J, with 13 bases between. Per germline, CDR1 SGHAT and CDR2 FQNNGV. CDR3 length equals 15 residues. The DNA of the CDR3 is TGTGCCAGCAGCTTCGCCGCCACAATTACCGGGGAGCTGTTTTTT. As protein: CASSFAATITGELFF.

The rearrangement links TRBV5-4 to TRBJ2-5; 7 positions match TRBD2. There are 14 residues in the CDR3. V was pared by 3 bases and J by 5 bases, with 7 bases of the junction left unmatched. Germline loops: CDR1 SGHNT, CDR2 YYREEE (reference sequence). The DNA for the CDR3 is TGTGCCAGCAGCTGGACCGGGAGGAGGGAGACCCAGTACTTC. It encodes CASSWTGRRETQYF.